Each of the 27 T cell receptor beta chains below was sequenced from the same sample in a study of shared clonotypes between healthy human individuals. The table came from immunoSEQ multiplex PCR; TCRdb's copy has only in-frame clones and leaves some out. This sample yields some 470,000 clones, of which over 60% are seen a single time; roughly 13% belongs to the top ten. The sequencing input was PBMCs. These TCRs come from a woman between 40 and 55 years old in good health. Some clones in this sample may be carry-over from other donors' samples.

In regard to this clone: This likely traces to a read error, being one base from a far larger clone. Other DNA sequences in this sample translate to the same CDR3. The J gene is TRBJ1-1, the V gene TRBV29-1, with D uncertain. CDR3 size: 14 residues. In germline, CDR1 is SQVTM, CDR2 ANQGSEA. V was clipped by 4 bases and J by 1 base, with 13 bases between them. The CDR3 sequence is CSVASGASNTEAFF. CDR3 sequence (DNA): TGCAGCGTTGCCTCCGGTGCGTCGAACACTGAAGCTTTCTTT.

This clone was found a few times. The V call is TRBV28, the J call TRBJ1-2; 10 bases align to TRBD1. The V gene end was trimmed by 5 bases and the J gene end by 0 bases; junction bases not matched to a gene: 6. Germline V gene sequence: CDR1 MDHEN, CDR2 SYDVKM. The CDR3 contains 16 residues. The CDR3 region is CASSPRDRGTNYGYTF. CDR3 nucleotides: TGTGCCAGCAGTCCTAGGGACAGGGGTACTAACTATGGCTACACCTTC.

This clone was seen a handful of times. The chain uses TRBV5-6 and TRBJ1-1; 7 nucleotides line up with TRBD1. The V gene's germline CDR1 is SGHDT and CDR2 YYEEEE. Losses at the gene ends were 4 bases for V and 5 bases for J; bases not matched to a gene: 17. This CDR3 has 17 amino acids. This CDR3 is CASSRLLTGRRETEAFF. CDR3 nucleotides: TGTGCCAGCAGCCGACTACTGACAGGGAGGAGGGAAACTGAAGCTTTCTTT.

The chain links TRBV25-1 to TRBJ2-5; the D gene is possibly TRBD2 (5 bases). This CDR3 comprises 16 residues. V lost 4 bases to trimming and J lost 2 bases, with 17 bases between them. Germline V CDR1 and CDR2: MGHDK, SYGVNS. DNA for the CDR3: TGTGCCAGCAGTGGCTATACCGGACGGACTCAAGAGACCCAGTACTTC. This translates into CASSGYTGRTQETQYF.

This chain uses TRBV18 with TRBJ1-2, with D hard to call. The germline V and J ends were trimmed by 2 bases and 4 bases, with 8 bases remaining between them. In germline, CDR1 is KGHSH, CDR2 LQKENI. This CDR3 contains 13 residues. CDR3 in DNA: TGTGCCAGCTCACCAGAAGTTGGCTATGGCTACACCTTC. Residues: CASSPEVGYGYTF.

This chain links TRBV6-5 with TRBJ2-7; weak D call: TRBD2 (6 bases). The V gene lost 4 bases and the J gene lost 3 bases, with 13 bases spanning the gap. The CDR3 extends over 14 amino acids. Germline V gene lookup returns CDR1 MNHEY and CDR2 SVGAGI. The DNA for the CDR3 is TGTGCCAGCAGTTTAGTGAACGGGGGCTACGAGCAGTACTTC. Translating gives CASSLVNGGYEQYF.

V usage is TRBV6-5 and J usage is TRBJ2-2; D may correspond to TRBD1 or TRBD2 (6 bases each). V was shortened by 7 bases and J by 6 bases, with 15 bases between the two germline ends. Germline lookup yields CDR1 MNHEY and CDR2 SVGAGI. This CDR3 contains 14 residues. The CDR3 sequence: CASIPKEGAGELFF. In DNA form, the CDR3 reads TGTGCCAGCATTCCCAAGGAGGGGGCCGGGGAGCTGTTTTTT.

The chain uses TRBV29-1 and TRBJ1-2; D may be TRBD1 (5 bases). Germline V gene sequence: CDR1 SQVTM, CDR2 ANQGSEA. V dropped 7 bases and J dropped 2 bases, with 14 bases sitting between them. This CDR3 region has 13 residues. DNA for the CDR3: TGCAGCGGCAGCGTGGGGGGAAACTATGGCTACACCTTC. It encodes CSGSVGGNYGYTF.

This clone was seen a few times. The CDR3 here is CASTRQGAFGANVLTF. CDR3 DNA sequence: TGTGCCAGCACTCGACAGGGGGCGTTTGGGGCCAACGTCCTGACTTTC. J is TRBJ2-6 and V is TRBV28, with 10 bases lining up with TRBD1. Germline V gene sequence: CDR1 MDHEN, CDR2 SYDVKM. The trim removed 7 bases at V and 3 bases at J, leaving 6 bases unmatched. The CDR3 runs to 16 residues.

The chain joins TRBV18 to TRBJ2-5, with 11 bases fitting TRBD1. Per germline, CDR1 KGHSH and CDR2 LQKENI. V gave up 1 base and J gave up 2 bases; unmatched junction bases: 6. The CDR3 spans 17 residues. The CDR3 loop is CASSPLPGTGGQETQYF. In DNA, the CDR3 is TGTGCCAGCTCACCACTACCGGGGACAGGGGGGCAAGAGACCCAGTACTTC.

The chain links TRBV11-2 to TRBJ2-1, with 11 bases lining up with TRBD2. Germline V CDR1 and CDR2: SGHAT, FQNNGV. This CDR3 is 15 amino acids long. Trimming removed 3 bases from V and 2 bases from J; junction bases left unmatched: 0. Here the CDR3 reads CASSLTSGTYNEQFF. The DNA of the CDR3 is TGTGCCAGCAGCTTGACTAGCGGGACCTACAATGAGCAGTTCTTC.

V gene TRBV6-1 combines with J gene TRBJ1-5; 9 nucleotides align to TRBD1. The CDR3 contains 15 residues. Germline-derived CDR1 and CDR2 are MNHNS and SASEGT. The V and J ends lost 4 bases and 4 bases, in that order; junction bases with no gene match: 5. Written as DNA, the CDR3 is TGTGCCAGCAGTGGCTGGACAGGGGCTAATCAGCCCCAGCATTTT. Protein: CASSGWTGANQPQHF.

For this clone: The same CDR3 can be traced to other DNA sequences in this sample. The V gene is TRBV14, the J gene TRBJ2-1, with TRBD2 as a possible D gene (5 bases). The CDR3 consists of 15 residues. Trimming left V 1 base short and J 6 bases short, with 13 bases between. The V gene's germline CDR1 is SGHDN and CDR2 FVKESK. The CDR3 nucleotides are TGTGCCAGCAGCCAAGGGAGGATCGGACTCAATGAGCAGTTCTTC. As protein: CASSQGRIGLNEQFF.

Concerning this clone itself: This may come from a read error, since a much larger clone is one base off. The genes are TRBV7-9 and TRBJ2-3; 9 bases map to TRBD1. The germline CDR1 and CDR2 sequences are SEHNR and FQNEAQ (reference sequence). Trimming at V came to 11 bases and at J to 6 bases, leaving 12 bases not matched to a gene. This CDR3 comprises 14 residues. The CDR3 region has the DNA TGTGCCGGCACCCCGGACAGGGGCGAGGATACGCAGTATTTT. As protein: CAGTPDRGEDTQYF.

In its sample, this clone was seen once. This sequence joins TRBV30 and TRBJ2-1, with TRBD2 matching 9 bases. V was clipped by 4 bases and J by 6 bases; unmatched bases: 7. Germline-derived CDR1 and CDR2 are GTSNPN and SVGIG (reference sequence). The CDR3 runs to 14 residues. CDR3 loop: CAWTAGGVINEQFF. Here the CDR3 DNA reads TGTGCCTGGACGGCGGGAGGGGTAATCAATGAGCAGTTCTTC.

This chain links TRBV2 with TRBJ1-2; perhaps TRBD1 as D (5 bases). Germline V gene data show CDR1 as SNHLY and CDR2 as FYNNEI. The CDR3 spans 12 residues. Between the trimmed V and J ends, which lost 11 bases and 3 bases, there was a span of 13 bases. CDR3 sequence reads: CAESAGDYGYTF. CDR3 sequence (DNA): TGTGCCGAGAGTGCGGGGGACTATGGCTACACCTTC. The whole variable domain, remainder taken from reference TRBV2 and TRBJ1-2, is EPEVTQTPSHQVTQMGQEVILRCVPISNHLYFYWYRQILGQKVEFLVSFYNNEISEKSEIFDDQFSVERPDGSNFTLKIRSTKLEDSAMYFCAESAGDYGYTFGSGTRLTVV.

This clone was counted at least ten times. The chain employs TRBV15 and TRBJ2-6, with D tentatively TRBD2 (5 bases). The germline V and J ends were trimmed by 0 bases and 3 bases, with 12 bases remaining between them. Germline assignment: CDR1 LNHNV and CDR2 YYDKDF (reference sequence). The CDR3 totals 17 residues. The CDR3 loop reads CATSRDRRAYGANVLTF. DNA for the CDR3: TGTGCCACCAGCAGAGATCGGCGGGCTTATGGGGCCAACGTCCTGACTTTC.

In its sample, this clone was seen a few times. A read error is the likely source, as a far larger clone sits one nucleotide away. This chain uses TRBV7-9 with TRBJ2-1, with 8 positions matching TRBD1. The CDR3 totals 16 residues. Germline lookup yields CDR1 SEHNR and CDR2 FQNEAQ (reference sequence). The V gene end was trimmed by 0 bases and the J gene end by 6 bases; junction bases not matched to a gene: 7. This CDR3 is CASSLATTGEVNEQFF. In DNA, the CDR3 is TGTGCCAGCAGCTTAGCGACGACAGGGGAGGTCAATGAGCAGTTCTTC.

A word on this clone: This may come from a read error, since a much larger clone is one base off. Other DNA sequences in this sample translate to the same CDR3. V usage is TRBV29-1 and J usage is TRBJ2-2; D assignment may be TRBD1 or TRBD2 (5 bases each). The CDR3 length is 14 residues. In germline, CDR1 is SQVTM, CDR2 ANQGSEA. This chain's CDR3 is CSVVGQLNTGELFF. In DNA, the CDR3 is TGCAGCGTTGTGGGGCAGTTGAACACCGGGGAGCTGTTCTTT.

This chain uses TRBV7-3 with TRBJ2-2; a weak D match, TRBD1 (6 bases). This CDR3 has 17 residues. Trimming pared 3 bases from V and 2 bases from J, leaving 16 bases between. The germline CDR1 and CDR2 sequences are SGHTA and FQGTGA. CDR3 in DNA: TGTGCCAGCAGCTTTACACCCGGGACACTTAACACCGGGGAGCTGTTTTTT. Amino acid sequence: CASSFTPGTLNTGELFF.

This clone appeared many times. V gene TRBV5-4 combines with J gene TRBJ1-2, with D unclear. Germline CDR1 is SGHNT and CDR2 is YYREEE (reference sequence). The CDR3 totals 13 residues. The V gene lost 3 bases and the J gene lost 7 bases, with 13 bases spanning the gap. The CDR3 bases are TGTGCCAGCAGCTCACCAAGGGCCTCTGGCTACACCTTC. Translated: CASSSPRASGYTF.

The chain links TRBV5-4 to TRBJ2-7; TRBD2 matches at 8 bases. The CDR3 is 15 amino acids. Germline-derived CDR1 and CDR2 are SGHNT and YYREEE (reference sequence). V was clipped by 3 bases and J by 0 bases; unmatched bases: 5. The CDR3 loop is CASSWIAGNSYEQYF. The CDR3 nucleotides are TGTGCCAGCAGCTGGATAGCGGGGAACTCCTACGAGCAGTACTTC.

This clone has just a few counts. This sequence joins TRBV6-4 and TRBJ2-3, with 9 bases matching TRBD2. This CDR3 has 15 residues. Germline values: CDR1 MRHNA, CDR2 SNTAGT. Trimming cost V 8 bases and J 1 base; bases outside gene matches: 7. The CDR3 DNA reads TGTGCCAGCTCCAGACTAGCGGAGGGCACAGATACGCAGTATTTT. Amino acids: CASSRLAEGTDTQYF.

This clone has at least ten counts. The chain uses TRBV4-2 and TRBJ2-1, with D perhaps TRBD1 (5 bases). V lost 1 base to trimming and J lost 0 bases, with 13 bases between them. In germline, CDR1 is LGHNA, CDR2 YNFKEQ. The CDR3 has 17 residues. The DNA for the CDR3 is TGTGCCAGCAGCCAAGTCCAGGGCATTAACTCCTACAATGAGCAGTTCTTC. Amino acid sequence: CASSQVQGINSYNEQFF.

The chain employs TRBV30 and TRBJ1-1; 7 bases agree with TRBD1. J gave up 9 bases and V 5 bases, and 9 bases lay outside the gene matches. In germline, CDR1 is GTSNPN, CDR2 SVGIG (reference sequence). The CDR3 is 12 amino acids. CDR3 protein: CAWFRQGMKAFF. The CDR3 DNA follows: TGTGCCTGGTTTCGACAGGGAATGAAAGCTTTCTTT.

This clone was seen only a few times. The CDR3 DNA sequence: TGTGCCAGCAGTACCAACTCTCGGGGAAACACCATATATTTT. Residues: CASSTNSRGNTIYF. This chain joins TRBV6-5 and TRBJ1-3; no clear D. CDR1 and CDR2 from the germline V gene are MNHEY and SVGAGI. The germline V and J ends were trimmed by 5 bases and 4 bases, with 12 bases remaining between them. This CDR3 spans 14 amino acids.

V gene TRBV28 combines with J gene TRBJ1-1; perhaps TRBD1 as D (6 bases). V lost 5 bases and J 1 base, leaving 8 bases between the germline ends. Germline CDR1 is MDHEN and CDR2 is SYDVKM. This CDR3 has 13 amino acids. DNA of the CDR3: TGTGCCAGCAGTCAGGACAGGAACACTGAAGCTTTCTTT. This sequence encodes CASSQDRNTEAFF.